These T cell receptor beta chains were read from a single sample in a study of T cells expressing NK-cell markers. From the 5' RACE reads, TCRdb lists one entry per CDR3 protein and no DNA. Here the sample table reports 500,000 to 700,000 distinct CDR3 sequences. The sample was blood T cells: a sorted CD56 or NKG2C T cell subset, CD4+ or CD8+ T cells, or bulk PBMC T cells (not recorded which). These receptors were obtained from a man aged 18 to 30 in good health. The CDR3 runs from the conserved cysteine through the conserved F or W.

TRBJ1-5	TRBV7-9	17	CASSLGTGDGSNQPQHF
TRBJ2-3	TRBV12-5	14	CASGLAGVADTQYF
TRBJ2-5	TRBV29-1	15	CSVEDQFSRQETQYF
TRBJ2-3	TRBV10-3	14	CAIGRGTGTDTQYF
TRBJ2-1	TRBV27	12	CASSSATKEQFF
TRBJ2-5	TRBV5-1	14	CASTRGATQETQYF
TRBJ2-7	TRBV7-9	15	CASSPKAGQFYEQYF
TRBJ2-3	TRBV25-1	13	CASTSGMADTQYF
TRBJ1-2	TRBV12-3/TRBV12-4	14	CASSLGGRLDGYTF
TRBJ1-2	TRBV4-3	13	CASSPGGSYGYTF
TRBJ2-5	TRBV6-5	15	CASSLVVAGGETQYF
TRBJ1-5	TRBV28	13	CASSDRARQPQHF
TRBJ2-7	TRBV20-1	15	CSAREMGLAGDRQYF
TRBJ2-1	TRBV15	17	CATSRSWGQGSYNEQFF
TRBJ1-3	TRBV12-3/TRBV12-4	14	CAGRRGQGGDTIYF
TRBJ2-5	TRBV3-1	14	CASSRTSGRGTQYF
TRBJ1-2	TRBV15	13	CATSPMTGVGYTF
TRBJ1-5	TRBV12-3/TRBV12-4	13	CASSLWAGQPQHF
TRBJ2-7	TRBV6-2/TRBV6-3	16	CASSYGSGRAPYEQYF
TRBJ2-1	TRBV11-2	15	CASSFEADSYNEQFF
TRBJ1-2	TRBV6-5	15	CASSRQSGGRGRYTF
TRBJ1-2	TRBV12-3/TRBV12-4	16	CASRSQSQGQIYGYTF
TRBJ2-2	TRBV24-1	12	CATSEQGGELFF
TRBJ2-1	TRBV20-1	14	CSAPLLAGDYEQFF
TRBJ1-1	TRBV10-3	14	CAISVQNVNTEAFF
TRBJ2-3	TRBV29-1	13	CSVGDRVTDTQYF
TRBJ2-3	TRBV20-1	16	CSAGTGRVAATDTQYF
TRBJ2-2	TRBV3-1	13	CASSHGLLGELFF
TRBJ2-2	TRBV10-3	14	CAISKTGSAGELFF
TRBJ2-5	TRBV5-5	15	CASSDRGKLRETQYF
TRBJ2-1	TRBV24-1	17	CATSDPTRDRAYNEQFF
TRBJ1-1	TRBV7-3	12	CASSPGGGKAFF
TRBJ1-3	TRBV20-1	17	CSARDHPDGFSGNTIYF
TRBJ2-7	TRBV9	15	CASSVMGLAGGEQYF
TRBJ2-3	TRBV12-3/TRBV12-4	15	CASSTRRGYTDTQYF
TRBJ2-2	TRBV4-2	17	CASSQDPRTGQTGELFF
TRBJ2-1	TRBV12-3/TRBV12-4	13	CASSRSGDRSRFF
TRBJ2-1	TRBV12-3/TRBV12-4	15	CASSLLAFRYNEQFF
TRBJ1-1	TRBV20-1	13	CSARTDRMGEAFF
TRBJ2-2	TRBV4-1	15	CASSQVEEHTGELFF
TRBJ2-1	TRBV9	12	CASGQGVDEQFF
TRBJ2-2	TRBV10-3	16	CATRPGQLTNTGELFF
TRBJ2-1	TRBV7-6	15	CASSSDDGGYNEQFF
TRBJ2-2	TRBV12-3/TRBV12-4	13	CASSFLITGELFF
TRBJ1-1	TRBV12-3/TRBV12-4	16	CASSVNYRGGNTEAFF
TRBJ2-7	TRBV7-2	15	CASSSLVGWGYEQYF
TRBJ1-1	TRBV6-1	13	CASLRTGGFRAFF
TRBJ2-3	TRBV20-1	15	CSARGLRENTDTQYF
TRBJ2-7	TRBV5-1	15	CASSSTGGQGYEQYF
TRBJ2-1	TRBV12-3/TRBV12-4	18	CASSSGGLAGGPYNEQFF
TRBJ2-1	TRBV3-1	15	CASSQARGQGNEQFF
TRBJ2-4	TRBV14	14	CASSQVAGADIQYF
TRBJ2-7	TRBV7-9	13	CASSWNAAYEQYF
TRBJ2-1	TRBV29-1	12	CSVAELYNEQFF
TRBJ1-6	TRBV4-3	15	CASSQGRAANSPLHF
TRBJ2-1	TRBV2	16	CASKADQGSPINEQFF
TRBJ2-3	TRBV4-1	18	CASSQDWWQARERDTQYF
TRBJ2-1	TRBV12-5	21	CASGLVRGLAGGHSSYNEQFF
TRBJ2-3	TRBV6-1	15	CASTNVGGAGDTQYF